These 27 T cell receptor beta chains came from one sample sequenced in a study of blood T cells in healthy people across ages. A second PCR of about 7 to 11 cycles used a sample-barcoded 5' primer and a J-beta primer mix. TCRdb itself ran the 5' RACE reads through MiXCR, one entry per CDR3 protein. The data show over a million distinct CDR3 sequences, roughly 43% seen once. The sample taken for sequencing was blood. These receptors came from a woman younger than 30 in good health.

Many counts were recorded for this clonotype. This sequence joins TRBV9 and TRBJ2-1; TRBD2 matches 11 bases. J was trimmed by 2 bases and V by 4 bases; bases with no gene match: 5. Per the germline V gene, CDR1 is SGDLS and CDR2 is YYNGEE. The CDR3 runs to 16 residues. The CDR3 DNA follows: TGTGCCAGCAGCCGTATAGCGGGAGGGCCCTACAATGAGCAGTTCTTC. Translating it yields CASSRIAGGPYNEQFF.

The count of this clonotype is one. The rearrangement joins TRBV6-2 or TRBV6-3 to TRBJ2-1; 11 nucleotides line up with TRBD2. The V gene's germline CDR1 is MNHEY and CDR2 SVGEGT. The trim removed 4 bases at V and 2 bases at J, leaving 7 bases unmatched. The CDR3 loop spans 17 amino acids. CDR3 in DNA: TGTGCCAGCAGTTCTGGGGAGACTAGCGGGGCCTACAATGAGCAGTTCTTC. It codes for CASSSGETSGAYNEQFF.

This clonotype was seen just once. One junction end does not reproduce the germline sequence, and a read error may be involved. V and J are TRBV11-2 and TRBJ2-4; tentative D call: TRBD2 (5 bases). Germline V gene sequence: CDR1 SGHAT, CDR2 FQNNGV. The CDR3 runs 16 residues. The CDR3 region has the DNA TGTGCCAGCAGCCGCCTCGACGGCCTAGCCAAAAGCATTCAGTACTTC. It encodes CASSRLDGLAKSIQYF.

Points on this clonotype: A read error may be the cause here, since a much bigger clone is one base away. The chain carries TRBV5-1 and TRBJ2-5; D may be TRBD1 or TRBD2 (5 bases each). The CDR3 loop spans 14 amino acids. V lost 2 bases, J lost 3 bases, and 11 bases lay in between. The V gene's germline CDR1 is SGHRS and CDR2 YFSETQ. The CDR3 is CASSFAGTEETQYF. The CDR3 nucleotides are TGCGCCAGCAGCTTTGCAGGGACGGAAGAGACCCAGTACTTC.

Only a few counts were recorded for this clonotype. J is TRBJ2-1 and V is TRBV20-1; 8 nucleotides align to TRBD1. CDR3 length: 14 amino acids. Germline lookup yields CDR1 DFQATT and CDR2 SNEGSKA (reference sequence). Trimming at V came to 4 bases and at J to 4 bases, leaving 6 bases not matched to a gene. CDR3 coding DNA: TGCAGTGCTACGGCGACAGGGGCATACAATGAGCAGTTCTTC. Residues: CSATATGAYNEQFF.

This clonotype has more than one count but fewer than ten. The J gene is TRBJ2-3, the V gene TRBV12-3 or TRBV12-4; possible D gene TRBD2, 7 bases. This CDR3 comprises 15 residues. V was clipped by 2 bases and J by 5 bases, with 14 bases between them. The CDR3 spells CASSLRGRGLDTQYF. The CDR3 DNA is TGTGCCAGCAGTTTACGAGGGAGGGGGTTAGATACGCAGTATTTT.

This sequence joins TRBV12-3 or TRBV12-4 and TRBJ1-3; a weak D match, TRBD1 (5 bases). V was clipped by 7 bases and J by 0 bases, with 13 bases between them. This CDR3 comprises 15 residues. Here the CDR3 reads CASMSGTVSGNTIYF. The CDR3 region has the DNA TGTGCCAGCATGAGCGGGACCGTCTCTGGAAACACCATATATTTT.

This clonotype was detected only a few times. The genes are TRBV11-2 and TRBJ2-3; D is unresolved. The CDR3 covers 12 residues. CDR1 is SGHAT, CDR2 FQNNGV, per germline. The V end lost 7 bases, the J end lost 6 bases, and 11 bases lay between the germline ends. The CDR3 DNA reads TGTGCCAGCAACCCAGGAATGGATACGCAGTATTTT. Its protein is CASNPGMDTQYF.

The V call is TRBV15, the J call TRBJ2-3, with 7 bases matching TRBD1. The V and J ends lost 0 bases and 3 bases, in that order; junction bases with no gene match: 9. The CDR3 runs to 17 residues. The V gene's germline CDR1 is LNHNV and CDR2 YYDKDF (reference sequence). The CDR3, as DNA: TGTGCCACCAGCAGAGATTCGGGCAGGGGGTGGACAGATACGCAGTATTTT. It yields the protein CATSRDSGRGWTDTQYF.

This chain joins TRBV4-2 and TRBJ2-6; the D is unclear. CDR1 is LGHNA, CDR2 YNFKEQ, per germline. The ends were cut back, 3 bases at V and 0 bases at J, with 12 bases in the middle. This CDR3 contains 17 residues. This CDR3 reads CASSQDYGTSGANVLTF. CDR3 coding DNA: TGTGCCAGCAGCCAGGATTACGGCACCTCTGGGGCCAACGTCCTGACTTTC.

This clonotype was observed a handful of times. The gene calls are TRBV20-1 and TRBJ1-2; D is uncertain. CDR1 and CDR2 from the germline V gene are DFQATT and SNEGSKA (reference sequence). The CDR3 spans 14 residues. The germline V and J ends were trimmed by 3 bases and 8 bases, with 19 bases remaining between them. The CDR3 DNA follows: TGCAGTGCTAGGACCTTGACCCCTAGGGTCGGCTACACCTTC. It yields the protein CSARTLTPRVGYTF.

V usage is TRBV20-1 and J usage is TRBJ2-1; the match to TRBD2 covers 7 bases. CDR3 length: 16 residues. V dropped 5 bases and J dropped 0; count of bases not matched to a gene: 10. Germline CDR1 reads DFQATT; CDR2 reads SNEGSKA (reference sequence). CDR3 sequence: CSAARAGLPSYNEQFF. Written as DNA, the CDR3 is TGCAGTGCTGCCCGAGCGGGACTTCCCTCCTACAATGAGCAGTTCTTC.

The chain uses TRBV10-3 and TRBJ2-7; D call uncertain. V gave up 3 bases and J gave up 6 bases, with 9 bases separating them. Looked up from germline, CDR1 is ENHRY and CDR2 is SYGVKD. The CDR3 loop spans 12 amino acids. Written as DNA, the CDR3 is TGTGCCATCAGTGAATATCTTCGCGAGCAGTACTTC. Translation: CAISEYLREQYF.

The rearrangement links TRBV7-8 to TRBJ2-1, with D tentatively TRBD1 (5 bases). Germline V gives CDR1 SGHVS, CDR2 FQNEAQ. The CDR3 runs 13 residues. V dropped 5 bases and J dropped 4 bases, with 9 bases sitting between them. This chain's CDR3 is CASSAGHYNEQFF. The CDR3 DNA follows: TGTGCCAGCAGCGCCGGACATTACAATGAGCAGTTCTTC.

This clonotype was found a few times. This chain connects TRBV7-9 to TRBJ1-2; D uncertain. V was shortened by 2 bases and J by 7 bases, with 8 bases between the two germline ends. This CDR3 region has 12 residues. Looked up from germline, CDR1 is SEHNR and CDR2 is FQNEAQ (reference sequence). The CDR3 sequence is CASSLTTVGYTF. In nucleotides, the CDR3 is TGTGCCAGCAGCTTAACTACGGTTGGCTACACCTTC.

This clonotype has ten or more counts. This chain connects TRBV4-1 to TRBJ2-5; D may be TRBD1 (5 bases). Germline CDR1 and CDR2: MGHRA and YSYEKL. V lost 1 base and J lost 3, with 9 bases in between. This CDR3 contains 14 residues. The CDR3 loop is CASSQVTGEETQYF. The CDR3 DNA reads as TGCGCCAGCAGCCAAGTAACAGGCGAAGAGACCCAGTACTTC.

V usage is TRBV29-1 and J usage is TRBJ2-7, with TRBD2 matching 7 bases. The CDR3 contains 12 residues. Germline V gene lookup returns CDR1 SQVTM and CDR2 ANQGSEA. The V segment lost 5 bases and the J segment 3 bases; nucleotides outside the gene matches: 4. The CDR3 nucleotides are TGCAGCGTTAACGGGAGGTTCTACGAGCAGTACTTC. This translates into CSVNGRFYEQYF.

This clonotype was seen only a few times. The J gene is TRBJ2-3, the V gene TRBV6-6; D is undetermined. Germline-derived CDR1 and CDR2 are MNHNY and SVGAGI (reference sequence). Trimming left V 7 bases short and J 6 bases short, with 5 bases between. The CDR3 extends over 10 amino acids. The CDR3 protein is CASIGDTQYF. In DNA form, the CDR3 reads TGTGCCAGCATAGGTGATACGCAGTATTTT.

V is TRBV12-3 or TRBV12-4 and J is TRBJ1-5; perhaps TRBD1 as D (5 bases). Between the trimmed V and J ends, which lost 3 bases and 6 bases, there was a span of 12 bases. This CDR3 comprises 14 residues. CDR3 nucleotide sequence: TGTGCCAGCAGTTTGGTACAGGAGGGTCAGCCCCAGCATTTT. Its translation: CASSLVQEGQPQHF.

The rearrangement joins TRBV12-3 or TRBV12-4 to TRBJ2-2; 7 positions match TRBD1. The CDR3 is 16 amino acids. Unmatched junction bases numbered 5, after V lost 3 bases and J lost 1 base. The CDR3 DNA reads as TGTGCCAGCAGTTTTGTGGGACAGATGAACACCGGGGAGCTGTTTTTT. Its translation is CASSFVGQMNTGELFF.

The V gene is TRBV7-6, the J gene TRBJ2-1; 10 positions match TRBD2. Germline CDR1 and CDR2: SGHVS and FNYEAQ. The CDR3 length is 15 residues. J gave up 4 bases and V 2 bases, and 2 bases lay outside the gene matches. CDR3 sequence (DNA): TGTGCCAGCAGCTTACCTAGCGGGAGATACAATGAGCAGTTCTTC. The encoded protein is CASSLPSGRYNEQFF. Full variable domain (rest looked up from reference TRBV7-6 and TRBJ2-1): GAGVSQSPRYKVTKRGQDVALRCDPISGHVSLYWYRQALGQGPEFLTYFNYEAQQDKSGLPNDRFSAERPEGSISTLTIQRTEQRDSAMYRCASSLPSGRYNEQFFGPGTRLTVL.

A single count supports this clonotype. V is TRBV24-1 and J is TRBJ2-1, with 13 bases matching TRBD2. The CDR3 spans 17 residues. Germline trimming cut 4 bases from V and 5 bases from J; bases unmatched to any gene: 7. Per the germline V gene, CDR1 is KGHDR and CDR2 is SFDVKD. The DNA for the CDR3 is TGTGCCACCAGTGACTCTGGACTAGCGGGAGTCCACAATGAGCAGTTCTTC. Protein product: CATSDSGLAGVHNEQFF.

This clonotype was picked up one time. CDR3 sequence (DNA): TGTGCCAGCAGCTTTGAGAGGGGAGCTAACTATGGCTACACCTTC. Its protein is CASSFERGANYGYTF. The V call is TRBV11-2, the J call TRBJ1-2, with a weak D call TRBD1 (5 bases). The CDR3 runs 15 residues. The germline CDR1 and CDR2 sequences are SGHAT and FQNNGV. Trimming removed 3 bases from V and 0 bases from J, with 11 bases in between.

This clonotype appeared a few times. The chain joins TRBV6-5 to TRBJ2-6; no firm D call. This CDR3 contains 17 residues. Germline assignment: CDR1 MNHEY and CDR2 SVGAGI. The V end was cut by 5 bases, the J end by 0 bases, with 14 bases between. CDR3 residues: CASSNGVISSGANVLTF. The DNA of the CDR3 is TGTGCCAGCAGTAACGGCGTCATAAGCTCTGGGGCCAACGTCCTGACTTTC.

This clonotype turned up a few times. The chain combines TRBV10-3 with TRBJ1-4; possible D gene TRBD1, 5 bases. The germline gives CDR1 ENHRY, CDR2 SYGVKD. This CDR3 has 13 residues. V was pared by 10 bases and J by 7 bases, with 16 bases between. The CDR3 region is CATTGTAAEKLFF. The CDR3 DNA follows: TGTGCCACCACCGGGACGGCTGCTGAAAAACTGTTTTTT.

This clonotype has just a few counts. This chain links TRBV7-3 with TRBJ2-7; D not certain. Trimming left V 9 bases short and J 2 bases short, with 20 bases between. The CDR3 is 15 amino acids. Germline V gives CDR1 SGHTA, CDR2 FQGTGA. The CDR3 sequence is CASGTLGIFPYEQYF. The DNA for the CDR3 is TGTGCCAGTGGCACCTTAGGGATATTCCCCTACGAGCAGTACTTC.

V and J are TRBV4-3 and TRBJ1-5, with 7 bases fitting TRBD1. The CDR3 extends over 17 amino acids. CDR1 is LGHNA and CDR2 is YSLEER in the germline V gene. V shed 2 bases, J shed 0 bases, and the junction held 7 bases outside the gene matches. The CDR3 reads CASSQPGQKNSNQPQHF. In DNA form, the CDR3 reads TGCGCCAGCAGCCAACCGGGACAGAAGAATAGCAATCAGCCCCAGCATTTT.